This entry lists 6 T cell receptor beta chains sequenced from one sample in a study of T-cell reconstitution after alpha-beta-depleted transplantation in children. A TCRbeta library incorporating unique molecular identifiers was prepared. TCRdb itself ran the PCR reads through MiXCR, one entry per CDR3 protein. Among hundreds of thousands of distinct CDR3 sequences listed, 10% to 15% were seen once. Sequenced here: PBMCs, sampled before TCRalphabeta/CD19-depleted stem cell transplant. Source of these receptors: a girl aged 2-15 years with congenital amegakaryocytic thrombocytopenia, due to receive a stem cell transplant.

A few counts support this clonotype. The DNA of the CDR3 is TGTGCCAGCAGTGAGTCGCCGGGACAGAGAGGGGTAAATTATGGCTACACCTTC. Translated, it gives CASSESPGQRGVNYGYTF. The gene calls are TRBV25-1 and TRBJ1-2; 7 bases line up with TRBD1. The CDR3 loop spans 18 amino acids. V lost 3 bases to trimming and J lost 5 bases; unmatched junction nucleotides: 18. The germline V gene has CDR1 MGHDK and CDR2 SYGVNS.

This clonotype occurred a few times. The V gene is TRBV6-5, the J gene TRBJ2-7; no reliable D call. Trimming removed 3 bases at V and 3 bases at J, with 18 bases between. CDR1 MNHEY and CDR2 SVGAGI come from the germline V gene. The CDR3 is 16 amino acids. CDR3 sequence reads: CASSYRFASEHYEQYF. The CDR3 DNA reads TGTGCCAGCAGTTATAGGTTCGCCAGCGAGCACTACGAGCAGTACTTC.

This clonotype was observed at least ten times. In nucleotides, the CDR3 is TGCAGCGTTATTGGGAAGGTCCCTTACGAGCAGTACTTC. It is translated as CSVIGKVPYEQYF. This sequence joins TRBV20-1 and TRBJ2-7; unclear D gene. CDR1 DFQATT and CDR2 SNEGSKA come from the germline V gene (reference sequence). The CDR3 spans 13 residues.

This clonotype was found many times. The chain's CDR3 is CATSDFKETQYF. CDR3 DNA sequence: TGTGCCACCAGTGATTTTAAAGAGACCCAGTACTTC. This chain links TRBV24-1 with TRBJ2-5; no reliable D call. CDR1 is KGHDR and CDR2 is SFDVKD in the germline V gene. The germline V and J ends were trimmed by 1 base and 3 bases, with 2 bases remaining between them. The CDR3 runs 12 residues.

In nucleotides, the CDR3 is TGCAGTGCTACCGGGGCTAACTATGGCTACACCTTC. Amino acids: CSATGANYGYTF. The V and J genes are TRBV20-1 and TRBJ1-2, with unresolved D. V lost 4 bases and J 0 bases, leaving 6 bases between the germline ends. The V gene's germline CDR1 is DFQATT and CDR2 SNEGSKA (reference sequence). The CDR3 runs 12 residues.

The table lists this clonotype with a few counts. The CDR3 loop is CASRRIYEQYF. The CDR3 DNA is TGTGCCAGCAGGCGGATCTACGAGCAGTACTTC. This rearrangement joins TRBV28 to TRBJ2-7; D is unresolved. The V gene's germline CDR1 is MDHEN and CDR2 SYDVKM. The length of the CDR3 is 11 residues. Trimming left V 6 bases short and J 3 bases short, with 6 bases between.